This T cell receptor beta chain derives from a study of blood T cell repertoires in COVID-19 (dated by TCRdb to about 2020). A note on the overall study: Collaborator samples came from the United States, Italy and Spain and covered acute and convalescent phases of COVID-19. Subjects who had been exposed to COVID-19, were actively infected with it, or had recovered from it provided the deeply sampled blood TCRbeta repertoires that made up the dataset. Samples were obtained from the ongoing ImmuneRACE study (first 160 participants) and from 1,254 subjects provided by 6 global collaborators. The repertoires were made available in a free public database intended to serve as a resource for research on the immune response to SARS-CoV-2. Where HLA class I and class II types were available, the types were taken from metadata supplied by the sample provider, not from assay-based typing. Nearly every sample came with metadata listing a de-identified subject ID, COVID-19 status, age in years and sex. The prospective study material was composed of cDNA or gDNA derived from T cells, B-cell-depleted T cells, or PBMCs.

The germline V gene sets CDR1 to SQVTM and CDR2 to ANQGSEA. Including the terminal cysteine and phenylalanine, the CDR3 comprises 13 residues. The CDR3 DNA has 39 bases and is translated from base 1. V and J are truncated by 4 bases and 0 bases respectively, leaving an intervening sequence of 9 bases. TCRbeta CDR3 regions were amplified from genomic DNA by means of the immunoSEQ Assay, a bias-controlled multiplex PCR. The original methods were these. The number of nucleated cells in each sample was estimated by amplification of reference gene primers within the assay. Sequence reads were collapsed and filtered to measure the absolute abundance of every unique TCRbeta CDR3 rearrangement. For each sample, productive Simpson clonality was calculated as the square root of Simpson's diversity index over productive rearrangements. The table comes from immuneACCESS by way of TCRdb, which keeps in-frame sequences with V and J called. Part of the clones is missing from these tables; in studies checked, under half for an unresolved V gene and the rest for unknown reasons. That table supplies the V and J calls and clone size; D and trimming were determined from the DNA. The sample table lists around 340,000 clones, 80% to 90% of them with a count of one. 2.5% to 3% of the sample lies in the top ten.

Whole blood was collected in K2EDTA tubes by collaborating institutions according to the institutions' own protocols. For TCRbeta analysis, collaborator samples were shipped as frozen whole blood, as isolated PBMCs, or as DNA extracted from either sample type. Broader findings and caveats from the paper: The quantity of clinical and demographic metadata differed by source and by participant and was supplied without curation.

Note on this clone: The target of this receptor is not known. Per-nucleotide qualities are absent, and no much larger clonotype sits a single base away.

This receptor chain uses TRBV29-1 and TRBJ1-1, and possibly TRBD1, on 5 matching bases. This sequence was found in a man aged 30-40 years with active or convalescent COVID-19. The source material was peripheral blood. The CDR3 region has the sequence CSVVKTVNTEAFF. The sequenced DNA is TGCAGCGTTGTTAAGACAGTGAACACTGAAGCTTTCTTT.